The table lists the clone carrying this T cell receptor (beta chain) with a few counts. Its target is not known. The junction and the germline gene differ at one end; a read error may be behind it. The record originates from a study of cytomegalovirus exposure and HLA in healthy donors. Study context: Around 80 million unique TCR sequences came from HLA-typed donors in an early release. Study-level results: A later analysis associated 15,000 or so TCR beta sequences with HLA alleles at a 0.05 false discovery rate.

This PCR relied on a set of 60 Vbeta primers and 13 Jbeta primers. Generated by immunoSEQ multiplex PCR, the TCRdb table keeps only in-frame clones and is missing some. The repertoire holds approximately 160,000 clones, with about 77% as singletons. Regarding donors, all were healthy bone marrow donors. Germline lookup yields CDR1 MNHNS and CDR2 SASEGT. The CDR3 is 12 residues long. The clonotype comes from a male donor in good health and CMV-seropositive. The sequenced material came from PBMCs. The genes are TRBV6-1 and TRBJ2-7; no reliable D call. In nucleotides, the CDR3 is TGTGCCAGCAGTGAAGCCGTCGTCGGTGGAGACTTC. This sequence encodes CASSEAVVGGDF.